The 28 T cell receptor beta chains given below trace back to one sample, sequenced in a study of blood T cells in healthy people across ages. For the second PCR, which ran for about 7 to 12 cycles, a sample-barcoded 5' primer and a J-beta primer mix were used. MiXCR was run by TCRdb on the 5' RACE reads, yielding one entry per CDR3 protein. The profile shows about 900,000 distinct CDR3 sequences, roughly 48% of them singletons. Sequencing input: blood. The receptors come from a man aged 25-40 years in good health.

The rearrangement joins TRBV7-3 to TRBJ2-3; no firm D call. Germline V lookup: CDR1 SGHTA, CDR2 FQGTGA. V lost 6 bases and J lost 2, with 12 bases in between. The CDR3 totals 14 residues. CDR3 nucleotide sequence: TGTGCCAGCAGTCCCGCAGGTCACACAGATACGCAGTATTTT. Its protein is CASSPAGHTDTQYF.

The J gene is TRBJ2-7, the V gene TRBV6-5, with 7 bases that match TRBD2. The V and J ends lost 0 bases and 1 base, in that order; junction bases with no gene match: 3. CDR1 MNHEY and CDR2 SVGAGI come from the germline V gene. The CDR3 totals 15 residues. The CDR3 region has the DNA TGTGCCAGCAGTTACTCCCAGCGGGGATCCTACGAGCAGTACTTC. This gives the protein CASSYSQRGSYEQYF.

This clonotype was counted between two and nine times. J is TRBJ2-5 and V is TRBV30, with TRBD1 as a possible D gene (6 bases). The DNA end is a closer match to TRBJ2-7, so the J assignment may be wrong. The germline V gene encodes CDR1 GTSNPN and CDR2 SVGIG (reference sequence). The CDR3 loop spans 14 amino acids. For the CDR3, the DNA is TGTGCCTGGAGACATAACGTACAGGGAAGCGAGCAGTACTTC. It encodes CAWRHNVQGSEQYF.

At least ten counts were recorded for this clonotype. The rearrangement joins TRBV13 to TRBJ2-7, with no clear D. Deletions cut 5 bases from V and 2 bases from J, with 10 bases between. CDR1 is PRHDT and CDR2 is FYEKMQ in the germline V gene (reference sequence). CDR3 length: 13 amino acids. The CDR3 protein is CASSLPETYEQYF. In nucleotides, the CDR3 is TGTGCCAGCAGCCTCCCGGAAACCTACGAGCAGTACTTC. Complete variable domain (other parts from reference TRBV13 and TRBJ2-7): AAGVIQSPRHLIKEKRETATLKCYPIPRHDTVYWYQQGPGQDPQFLISFYEKMQSDKGSIPDRFSAQQFSDYHSELNMSSLELGDSALYFCASSLPETYEQYFGPGTRLTVT.

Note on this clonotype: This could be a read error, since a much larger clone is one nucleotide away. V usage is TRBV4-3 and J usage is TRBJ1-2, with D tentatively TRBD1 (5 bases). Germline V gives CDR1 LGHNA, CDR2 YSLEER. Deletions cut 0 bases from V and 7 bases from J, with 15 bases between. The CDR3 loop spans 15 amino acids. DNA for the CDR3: TGCGCCAGCAGCCAAGATGCCAGGGCGGACTGTGGCTACACCTTC. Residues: CASSQDARADCGYTF.

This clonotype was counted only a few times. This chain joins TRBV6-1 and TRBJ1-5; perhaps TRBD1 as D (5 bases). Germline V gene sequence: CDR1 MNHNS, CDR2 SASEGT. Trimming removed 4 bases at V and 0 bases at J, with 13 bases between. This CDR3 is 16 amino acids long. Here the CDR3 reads CASSGDSRYSNQPQHF. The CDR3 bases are TGTGCCAGCAGTGGCGACAGCCGATATAGCAATCAGCCCCAGCATTTT.

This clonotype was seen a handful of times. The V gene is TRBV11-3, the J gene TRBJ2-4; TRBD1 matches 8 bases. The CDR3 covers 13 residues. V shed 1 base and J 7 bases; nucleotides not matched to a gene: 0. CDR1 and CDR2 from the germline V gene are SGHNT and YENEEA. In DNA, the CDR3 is TGTGCCAGCAGCTTAGGGACAGGGAACATTCAGTACTTC. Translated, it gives CASSLGTGNIQYF.

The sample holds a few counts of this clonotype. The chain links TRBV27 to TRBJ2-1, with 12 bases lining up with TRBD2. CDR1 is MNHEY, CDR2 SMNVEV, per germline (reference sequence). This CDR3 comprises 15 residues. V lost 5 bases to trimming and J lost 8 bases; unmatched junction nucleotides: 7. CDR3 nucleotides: TGTGCCAGCAGTGTTCTAGCGGGGGGGATATATGAGCAGTTCTTC. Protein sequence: CASSVLAGGIYEQFF.

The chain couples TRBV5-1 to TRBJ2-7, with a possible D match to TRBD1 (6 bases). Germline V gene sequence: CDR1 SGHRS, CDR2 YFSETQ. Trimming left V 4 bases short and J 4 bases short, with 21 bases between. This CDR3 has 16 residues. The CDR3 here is CASSTNPGQGAYEQYF. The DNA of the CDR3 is TGCGCCAGCAGCACCAACCCGGGACAAGGAGCGTACGAGCAGTACTTC.

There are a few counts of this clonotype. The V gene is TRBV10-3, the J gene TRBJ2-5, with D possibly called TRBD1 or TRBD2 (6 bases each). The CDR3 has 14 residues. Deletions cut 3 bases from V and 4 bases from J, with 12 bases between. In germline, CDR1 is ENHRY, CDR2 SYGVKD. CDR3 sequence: CAISDMGGRETQYF. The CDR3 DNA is TGTGCCATCAGTGATATGGGGGGCAGAGAGACCCAGTACTTC.

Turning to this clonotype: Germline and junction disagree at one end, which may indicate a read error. The CDR3 reads CASSQSRQGTSEQYF. CDR3 in DNA: TGTGCCAGTAGCCAAAGTAGACAGGGGACCTCCGAGCAGTACTTC. This chain connects TRBV3-1 to TRBJ2-5, with 8 bases fitting TRBD1. The DNA end lines up better with TRBJ2-7; the J call may be wrong. The CDR3 extends over 15 amino acids. Looked up from germline, CDR1 is LGHDT and CDR2 is YNNKEL (reference sequence).

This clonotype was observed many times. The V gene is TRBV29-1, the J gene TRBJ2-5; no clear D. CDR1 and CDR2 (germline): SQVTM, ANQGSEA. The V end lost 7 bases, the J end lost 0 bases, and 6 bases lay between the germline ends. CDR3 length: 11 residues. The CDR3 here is CSGTYQETQYF. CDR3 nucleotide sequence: TGCAGCGGGACGTACCAAGAGACCCAGTACTTC. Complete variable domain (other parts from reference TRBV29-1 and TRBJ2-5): SAVISQKPSRDICQRGTSLTIQCQVDSQVTMMFWYRQQPGQSLTLIATANQGSEATYESGFVIDKFPISRPNLTFSTLTVSNMSPEDSSIYLCSGTYQETQYFGPGTRLLVL.

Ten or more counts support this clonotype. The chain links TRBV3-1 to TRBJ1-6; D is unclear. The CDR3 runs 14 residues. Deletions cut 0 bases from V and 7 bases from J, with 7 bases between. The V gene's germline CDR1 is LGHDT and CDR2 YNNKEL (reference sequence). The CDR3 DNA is TGTGCCAGCAGCCAAGACATCGGGAATTCACCCCTCCACTTT. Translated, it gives CASSQDIGNSPLHF.

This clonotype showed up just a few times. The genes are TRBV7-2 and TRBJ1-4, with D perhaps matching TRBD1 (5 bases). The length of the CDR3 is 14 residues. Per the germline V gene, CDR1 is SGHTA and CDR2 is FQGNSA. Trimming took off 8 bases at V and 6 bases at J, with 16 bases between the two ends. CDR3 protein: CASAVGGGDEKLFF. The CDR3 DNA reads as TGTGCCAGCGCGGTTGGGGGAGGGGATGAAAAACTGTTTTTT.

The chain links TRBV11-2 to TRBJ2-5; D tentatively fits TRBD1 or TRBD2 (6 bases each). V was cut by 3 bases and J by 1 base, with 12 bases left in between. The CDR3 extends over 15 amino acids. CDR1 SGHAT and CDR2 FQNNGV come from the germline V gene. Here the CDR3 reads CASSFARGAQETQYF. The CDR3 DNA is TGTGCCAGCAGCTTTGCGAGGGGGGCCCAAGAGACCCAGTACTTC.

CDR3 in amino acids: CSVGHGRDVNGYTF. In DNA form, the CDR3 reads TGCAGTGTCGGACACGGCCGGGACGTCAATGGCTACACCTTC. The chain joins TRBV20-1 to TRBJ1-2; TRBD1 might be the D (5 bases). Germline V gene sequence: CDR1 DFQATT, CDR2 SNEGSKA (reference sequence). The CDR3 is 14 residues long. Trimming left V 7 bases short and J 6 bases short, with 21 bases between.

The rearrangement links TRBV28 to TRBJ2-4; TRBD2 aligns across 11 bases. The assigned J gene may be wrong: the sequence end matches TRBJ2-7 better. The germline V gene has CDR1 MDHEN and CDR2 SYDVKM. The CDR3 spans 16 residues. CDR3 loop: CASSFPLGLADYEQYF. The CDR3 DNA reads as TGTGCCAGCAGTTTTCCTTTGGGACTAGCGGACTACGAGCAGTACTTC.

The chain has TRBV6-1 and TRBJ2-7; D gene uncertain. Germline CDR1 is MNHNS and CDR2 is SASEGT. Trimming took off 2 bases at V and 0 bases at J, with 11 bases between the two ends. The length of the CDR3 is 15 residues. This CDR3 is CASSENSVSSYEQYF. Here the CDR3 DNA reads TGTGCCAGCAGTGAAAACTCGGTTAGCTCCTACGAGCAGTACTTC.

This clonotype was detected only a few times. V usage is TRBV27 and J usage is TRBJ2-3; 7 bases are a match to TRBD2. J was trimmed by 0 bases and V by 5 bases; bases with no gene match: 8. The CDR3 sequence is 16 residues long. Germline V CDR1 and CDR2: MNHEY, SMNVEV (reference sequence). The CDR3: CASSRAGGTSTDTQYF. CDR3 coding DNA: TGTGCCAGCAGTCGTGCCGGGGGGACTAGCACAGATACGCAGTATTTT.

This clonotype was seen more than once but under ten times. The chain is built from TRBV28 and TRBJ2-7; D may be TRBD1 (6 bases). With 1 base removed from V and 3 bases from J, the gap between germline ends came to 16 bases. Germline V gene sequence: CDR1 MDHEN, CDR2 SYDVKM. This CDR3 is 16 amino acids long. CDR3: CASSLYTGSGLYEQYF. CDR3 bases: TGTGCCAGCAGTTTATATACAGGGTCCGGACTCTACGAGCAGTACTTC.

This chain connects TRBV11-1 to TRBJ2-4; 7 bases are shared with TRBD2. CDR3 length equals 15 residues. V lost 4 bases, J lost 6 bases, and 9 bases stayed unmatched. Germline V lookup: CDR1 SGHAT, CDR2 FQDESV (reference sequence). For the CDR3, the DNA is TGTGCCAGCAGCTCCCGAAGCGGGGACGGAAACATTCAGTACTTC. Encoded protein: CASSSRSGDGNIQYF.

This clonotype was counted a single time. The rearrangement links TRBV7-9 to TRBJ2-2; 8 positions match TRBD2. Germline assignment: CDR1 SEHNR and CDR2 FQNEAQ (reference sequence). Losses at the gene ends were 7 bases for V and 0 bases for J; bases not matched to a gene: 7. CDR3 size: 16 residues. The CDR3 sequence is CASITSGGTNTGELFF. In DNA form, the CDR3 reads TGTGCCAGCATAACTTCGGGGGGGACGAACACCGGGGAGCTGTTTTTT.

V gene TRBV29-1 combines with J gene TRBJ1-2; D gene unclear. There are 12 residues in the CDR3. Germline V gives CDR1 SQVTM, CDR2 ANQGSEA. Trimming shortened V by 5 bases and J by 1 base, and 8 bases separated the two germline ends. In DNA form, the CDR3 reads TGCAGCGTTAGGGAGCTTAACTATGGCTACACCTTC. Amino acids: CSVRELNYGYTF.

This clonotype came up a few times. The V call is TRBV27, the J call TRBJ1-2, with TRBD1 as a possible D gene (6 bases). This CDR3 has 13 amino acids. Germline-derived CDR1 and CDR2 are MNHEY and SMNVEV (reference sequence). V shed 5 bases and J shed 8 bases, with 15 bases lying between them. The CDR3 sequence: CASSVPGARGYTF. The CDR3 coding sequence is TGTGCCAGCAGTGTCCCGGGGGCAAGGGGCTACACCTTC.

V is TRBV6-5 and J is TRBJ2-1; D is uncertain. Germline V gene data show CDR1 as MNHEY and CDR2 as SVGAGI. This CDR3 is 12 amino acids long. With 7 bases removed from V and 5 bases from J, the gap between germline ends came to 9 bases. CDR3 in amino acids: CASTKDNNEQFF. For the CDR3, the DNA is TGTGCCAGCACCAAAGATAACAATGAGCAGTTCTTC.

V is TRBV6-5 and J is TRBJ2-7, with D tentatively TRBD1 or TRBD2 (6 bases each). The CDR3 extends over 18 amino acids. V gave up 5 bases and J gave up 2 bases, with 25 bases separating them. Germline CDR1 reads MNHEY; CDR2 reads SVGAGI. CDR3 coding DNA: TGTGCCAGCAGTACTTCTTGGGATGGGGGGCCAACTACCTACGAGCAGTACTTC. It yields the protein CASSTSWDGGPTTYEQYF.

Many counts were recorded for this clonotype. The CDR3 DNA sequence: TGTGCCAGCAGTTCCGGCGTTTACGAGCAGTACTTC. It translates to CASSSGVYEQYF. The V and J genes are TRBV7-2 and TRBJ2-7; D remains ambiguous. This CDR3 contains 12 residues. V was cut by 6 bases and J by 4 bases, with 10 bases left in between. Germline V gene data show CDR1 as SGHTA and CDR2 as FQGNSA.

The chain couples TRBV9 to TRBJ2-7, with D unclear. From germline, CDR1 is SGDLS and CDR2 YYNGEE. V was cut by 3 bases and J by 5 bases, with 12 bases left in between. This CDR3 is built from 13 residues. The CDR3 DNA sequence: TGTGCCAGCAGCGCAATTACTGGGAACGAGCAGTACTTC. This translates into CASSAITGNEQYF.